The T cell receptor beta chain under discussion was sequenced for a study of response to subunit inactivated influenza vaccine. With respect to this clonotype: As yet, its antigen is unknown.

Study-wide results and limits: That few new T cells are recruited by each seasonal influenza vaccination was the authors' suggestion.

This CDR3 spans 17 amino acids. TCRdb ran MiXCR on the RT-PCR reads and lists one entry per CDR3 protein. In the table there are hundreds of thousands of distinct CDR3 sequences, approximately 23% of which are singletons. This receptor was identified in a man aged 45-69 years who received an inactivated influenza vaccine. The sample was PBMCs from blood, taken approximately 22 months after vaccination. This rearrangement joins TRBV21-1 to TRBJ2-3; the listed D gene, TRBD1, was not tested against the DNA. TRBV21-1 is classified as a pseudogene. The CDR3 sequence is CASSNGASPPSTDTQYF. CDR3 DNA: TGTGCCAGCAGCAATGGGGCATCACCTCCTAGCACAGATACGCAGTATTTT.